The clone carrying this T cell receptor beta chain has a handful of counts. What it recognizes is unknown. The sample belongs to a study of T-cell memory formation after mild COVID-19. About the research overall: TCR clusters mostly belonged to single donors.

This CDR3 comprises 16 residues. Germline V CDR1 and CDR2: KGHSH, LQKENI. Unmatched junction bases numbered 9, after V lost 3 bases and J lost 3 bases. TCRdb re-called the 5' RACE reads through MiXCR, storing one row per CDR3 protein. This sample carries hundreds of thousands of distinct CDR3 sequences, 20% of them seen once, and the ten largest clones take around 12%. Findings of the study overall: Clonal second-wave expansions that peaked on day 37 had unconfirmed SARS-CoV-2 specificity.

Sequencing used PBMCs or a T cell subset sorted from them (not recorded which). The TCR originated in an adult woman who had mild COVID-19 (a few samples of this study predate the infection). Cell type and time point are not known. The chain uses TRBV18 and TRBJ2-7; TRBD1 agrees at 9 bases. As DNA, the CDR3 is TGTGCCAGCTCACCTCTCTCCGGGACAGGGCTCTACGAGCAGTACTTC. This sequence encodes CASSPLSGTGLYEQYF. The full variable domain, rest sourced from reference TRBV18 and TRBJ2-7, is NAGVMQNPRHLVRRRGQEARLRCSPMKGHSHVYWYRQLPEEGLKFMVYLQKENIIDESGMPKERFSAEFPKEGPSILRIQQVVRGDSAAYFCASSPLSGTGLYEQYFGPGTRLTVT.